The rows below give T cell receptor beta chains drawn from one sample of a study of blood T cell repertoires in COVID-19. Using immunoSEQ multiplex PCR, the repertoire was profiled, and TCRdb retains in-frame clones only, with some absent. Among fewer than 300,000 clones, roughly nine tenths were seen once, and the ten largest hold around 2%. The sequencing sample was made of peripheral blood. These receptors were collected from a woman in her thirties with COVID-19, enrolled during active disease. CDR3s include the opening cysteine and the closing phenylalanine or tryptophan. The order of the fields is clone size, J gene, D gene, V gene, CDR3 protein, CDR3 DNA. D genes are given only for firm matches. Clone size is shown for a subset of rows, as once, few, many or a class of expanded clone.

NA	TRBJ1-5	NA	TRBV10-3	CAISANTEQAGQPQHF	TGTGCCATCAGTGCCAATACCGAACAGGCAGGTCAGCCCCAGCATTTT
NA	TRBJ1-1	NA	TRBV9	CASSEAGRTEAFF	TGTGCCAGCAGCGAGGCGGGAAGGACTGAAGCTTTCTTT
NA	TRBJ1-1	NA	TRBV28	CASSFRSRGKGTEAFF	TGTGCCAGCAGTTTTCGATCGCGAGGGAAGGGCACTGAAGCTTTCTTT
NA	TRBJ2-7	NA	TRBV5-6	CASSLLSQGEQYF	TGTGCCAGCAGCTTGTTGAGCCAGGGAGAGCAGTACTTC
once	TRBJ1-1	NA	TRBV12-3/TRBV12-4	CASSQVQGSEAFF	TGTGCCAGCAGTCAAGTACAGGGATCTGAAGCTTTCTTT
NA	TRBJ1-2	NA	TRBV24-1	CATSDRTYTYGYTF	TGTGCCACCAGTGATCGGACTTACACCTATGGCTACACCTTC
NA	TRBJ1-1	TRBD1	TRBV5-1	CASSLDRGPTEAFF	TGCGCCAGCAGCTTGGACAGGGGTCCGACTGAAGCTTTCTTT
once	TRBJ1-2	TRBD1	TRBV6-5	CASHKTGGVFGYTF	TGTGCCAGCCACAAGACAGGGGGCGTTTTCGGCTACACCTTC
NA	TRBJ1-6	TRBD1	TRBV28	CASSLPQGATYNSPLHF	TGTGCCAGCAGTTTACCTCAGGGGGCTACCTATAATTCACCCCTCCACTTT
NA	TRBJ1-3	TRBD1	TRBV7-9	CASSLRDRLSGNTIYF	TGTGCCAGCAGCTTGAGGGACAGGCTCTCTGGAAACACCATATATTTT
NA	TRBJ2-7	NA	TRBV6-5	CASSFLGGSEYEQYF	TGTGCCAGCAGCTTCTTAGGTGGGAGCGAGTACGAGCAGTACTTC
NA	TRBJ1-1	NA	TRBV19	CASSTAGVGTEAFF	TGTGCCAGTAGTACCGCGGGGGTAGGGACTGAAGCTTTCTTT
NA	TRBJ2-7	TRBD2	TRBV6-1	CASSEAPSYGRPGEQYF	TGTGCCAGCAGTGAAGCCCCCTCCTACGGGAGGCCAGGCGAGCAGTACTTC
NA	TRBJ2-7	NA	TRBV27	CASSSPLAELGEQYF	TGTGCCAGCAGTTCCCCCCTAGCTGAATTAGGCGAGCAGTACTTC
NA	TRBJ2-7	TRBD1	TRBV13	CASSRGRNSYEQYF	TGTGCCAGCAGCAGGGGGCGGAACAGCTACGAGCAGTACTTC
once	TRBJ1-5	NA	TRBV9	CASSAQGVGNQPQHF	TGTGCCAGCAGCGCACAGGGTGTAGGGAATCAGCCCCAGCATTTT
NA	TRBJ1-4	NA	TRBV27	CASSLDAGTNEKLFF	TGTGCCAGCAGTTTAGATGCAGGAACTAATGAAAAACTGTTTTTT
NA	TRBJ2-1	NA	TRBV18	CASSLNREGEQFF	TGTGCCAGCTCACTTAACAGGGAGGGTGAGCAGTTCTTC
NA	TRBJ2-7	TRBD1	TRBV28	CASSLRGQGVEQYF	TGTGCCAGCAGTTTAAGGGGACAGGGGGTCGAGCAGTACTTC
few	TRBJ1-1	NA	TRBV28	CASTKRYRVDTEAFF	TGTGCCAGCACCAAGAGATACAGGGTGGACACTGAAGCTTTCTTT
few	TRBJ2-7	TRBD2	TRBV7-7	CASSPLREGPYEQYF	TGTGCCAGCAGCCCCCTGAGGGAGGGCCCCTACGAGCAGTACTTC
NA	TRBJ1-1	TRBD1	TRBV6-5	CASSQTGGGTEAFF	TGTGCCAGCAGTCAAACAGGGGGCGGCACTGAAGCTTTCTTT
NA	TRBJ2-7	TRBD1	TRBV10-3	CAIRGQGFGFSEQYF	TGTGCCATCAGGGGACAGGGGTTTGGTTTTTCCGAGCAGTACTTC
NA	TRBJ1-5	TRBD1	TRBV3-1/TRBV3-2	CASSPGQGGTGQPQHF	TGTGCCAGCAGCCCCGGACAGGGAGGCACTGGACAGCCCCAGCATTTT
NA	TRBJ2-7	NA	TRBV6-6	CASIAGERHEQYF	TGTGCCAGCATCGCAGGGGAGCGACACGAGCAGTACTTC
NA	TRBJ1-2	NA	TRBV3-1/TRBV3-2	CASSQALGYTF	TGTGCCAGCAGCCAGGCTCTCGGCTACACCTTC
NA	TRBJ1-2	TRBD1	TRBV30	CAWRDRGGYTF	TGTGCCTGGAGGGACAGGGGCGGCTACACCTTC